This T cell receptor (beta chain) was sequenced during a study of blood T cell repertoires in COVID-19. Measured with immunoSEQ multiplex PCR; TCRdb has only the in-frame clones, and not every one. Of a few hundred thousand clones listed, 80% to 90% are singletons. The sequence derives from a man between 40 and 49 years old with acute or convalescent COVID-19. Input material: peripheral blood.

This CDR3 is CASSIADALTDTQYF. The CDR3, as DNA: TGTGCCAGCAGCATAGCGGACGCACTCACAGATACGCAGTATTTT. The chain recombines TRBV3-1 (or the pseudogene TRBV3-2) with TRBJ2-3; TRBD2 is a possible D gene (6 bases). The CDR3 extends over 15 amino acids. V shed 5 bases and J shed 2 bases, with 14 bases lying between them. Looked up from germline, CDR1 is LGHDT and CDR2 is YNNKEL (reference sequence).